This entry features one T cell receptor (beta chain) sequence. The germline gives CDR1 MNHEY, CDR2 SVGAGI. This CDR3 contains 13 residues. V lost 5 bases, J lost 3 bases, and 10 bases lay in between. This entry belongs to a study of blood T cell repertoires in COVID-19. TCRdb's copy holds only in-frame clones and misses some; the assay was immunoSEQ multiplex PCR. This table has 70,000 to 100,000 clones, nearly 90% appearing once. The sequence derives from a woman over 75 with acute or convalescent COVID-19. Material: peripheral blood. V is TRBV6-5 and J is TRBJ1-2; TRBD1 might be the D (5 bases). The CDR3 coding sequence is TGTGCCAGCAGTCTACAGGATTACTATGGCTACACCTTC. It codes for CASSLQDYYGYTF.